The 27 T cell receptor beta chains given below trace back to one sample, sequenced in a study of blood T cell repertoires in COVID-19. This table comes from immunoSEQ multiplex PCR, and its TCRdb copy is limited to in-frame clones, with some not included. This sample has approximately 280,000 clones, with roughly 86% found just once. What was sequenced was PBMCs or T cells enriched from blood (not recorded which). Source of these receptors: a woman aged 18-35 years who had recovered from COVID-19.

The V gene is TRBV10-3, the J gene TRBJ2-7; the match to TRBD2 covers 11 bases. V lost 10 bases to trimming and J lost 4 bases; unmatched junction nucleotides: 15. The CDR3 sequence is 16 residues long. Per the germline V gene, CDR1 is ENHRY and CDR2 is SYGVKD. The CDR3 loop reads CATLSRSGRAGYEQYF. DNA for the CDR3: TGTGCCACCCTTTCTCGTAGCGGGAGGGCCGGGTACGAGCAGTACTTC.

The gene calls are TRBV4-1 and TRBJ2-7; D call uncertain. V was pared by 1 base and J by 2 bases, with 6 bases between. The germline gives CDR1 MGHRA, CDR2 YSYEKL. This CDR3 is built from 13 residues. The DNA of the CDR3 is TGCGCCAGCAGCCAAGCTAGGACCTACGAGCAGTACTTC. Its translation is CASSQARTYEQYF.

CDR3 loop: CASSFGVLETQYF. CDR3 bases: TGTGCCAGCAGTTTCGGGGTTCTGGAGACCCAGTACTTC. The genes are TRBV12-3 or TRBV12-4 and TRBJ2-5; TRBD2 is a possible D gene (5 bases). The CDR3 spans 13 residues. V lost 3 bases and J 5 bases, leaving 10 bases between the germline ends.

This rearrangement joins TRBV28 to TRBJ1-6; no reliable D call. CDR1 MDHEN and CDR2 SYDVKM come from the germline V gene. Trimming took off 3 bases at V and 4 bases at J, with 7 bases between the two ends. The CDR3 sequence is 14 residues long. CDR3 nucleotide sequence: TGTGCCAGCAGTTTTCGGGAATATAATTCACCCCTCCACTTT. It is translated as CASSFREYNSPLHF.

J is TRBJ2-7 and V is TRBV28, with TRBD2 identical over 8 bases. The CDR3 covers 16 residues. Germline loops: CDR1 MDHEN, CDR2 SYDVKM. Germline trimming cut 3 bases from V and 2 bases from J; bases unmatched to any gene: 9. The CDR3 here is CASSFPRGGRAYEQYF. The CDR3 coding sequence is TGTGCCAGCAGTTTCCCCCGGGGGGGCCGCGCCTACGAGCAGTACTTC.

The chain joins TRBV25-1 to TRBJ2-5, with D uncertain. The CDR3 sequence is 12 residues long. The V end was cut by 0 bases, the J end by 5 bases, with 4 bases between. Germline values: CDR1 MGHDK, CDR2 SYGVNS. The CDR3 reads CASSEYSETQYF. The CDR3 DNA is TGTGCCAGCAGTGAATATTCGGAGACCCAGTACTTC. Filled out from reference TRBV25-1 and TRBJ2-5, the complete variable domain reads EADIYQTPRYLVIGTGKKITLECSQTMGHDKMYWYQQDPGMELHLIHYSYGVNSTEKGDLSSESTVSRIRTEHFPLTLESARPSHTSQYLCASSEYSETQYFGPGTRLLVL.

This chain joins TRBV7-2 and TRBJ1-2, with TRBD1 matching 8 bases. This CDR3 spans 17 amino acids. V lost 5 bases and J lost 3; bases outside the gene matches: 14. The germline V gene has CDR1 SGHTA and CDR2 FQGNSA. Written as DNA, the CDR3 is TGTGCCAGCAGCCCCGAGCCCTGGGACAGGCTATACTATGGCTACACCTTC. The encoded protein is CASSPEPWDRLYYGYTF.

V usage is TRBV12-3 or TRBV12-4 and J usage is TRBJ1-4; possibly TRBD1 for D (5 bases). This CDR3 spans 13 amino acids. Trimming took off 8 bases at V and 4 bases at J, with 11 bases between the two ends. CDR3 region: CASWGRNNEKLFF. DNA for the CDR3: TGTGCCAGCTGGGGCCGCAATAATGAAAAACTGTTTTTT.

CDR3 amino acids: CATSRGIQEQFF. The CDR3 DNA is TGTGCCACCAGCAGAGGAATACAAGAGCAGTTCTTC. The rearrangement joins TRBV15 to TRBJ2-1, with unresolved D. Germline CDR1 is LNHNV and CDR2 is YYDKDF (reference sequence). The ends were cut back, 1 base at V and 10 bases at J, with 8 bases in the middle. The length of the CDR3 is 12 residues.

CDR3 nucleotides: TGTGCCAGCAGCAAAGCGTCAAGTAGGGACAGGGGAGGCCAGCCCCAGCATTTT. It codes for CASSKASSRDRGGQPQHF. The chain has TRBV21-1 and TRBJ1-5; TRBD1 is the table's D call and was not checked against the DNA. TRBV21-1 is described as a pseudogene. The CDR3 has 18 amino acids.

The chain has TRBV7-9 and TRBJ2-7; D is possibly TRBD1 (5 bases). Per germline, CDR1 SEHNR and CDR2 FQNEAQ (reference sequence). The CDR3 runs 13 residues. V lost 1 base and J lost 8, with 12 bases in between. The CDR3 nucleotides read TGTGCCAGCAGCTTAGGGCAGGGTGGGAAGCAGTACTTC. Encoded protein: CASSLGQGGKQYF.

This chain connects TRBV4-3 to TRBJ1-6; no clear D gene. Germline V gives CDR1 LGHNA, CDR2 YSLEER. The CDR3 is made up of 14 amino acids. V gave up 5 bases and J gave up 4 bases, with 9 bases separating them. In nucleotides, the CDR3 is TGCGCCAGCAGCGAGACAAGATATAATTCACCCCTCCACTTT. Protein: CASSETRYNSPLHF.

The chain couples TRBV28 to TRBJ1-1; 7 positions agree with TRBD1. Germline values: CDR1 MDHEN, CDR2 SYDVKM. CDR3 size: 12 residues. The junction had 5 bases not matched to a gene; V was cut back by 6 bases and J by 7 bases. This CDR3 is CASSTGVGEAFF. The CDR3 DNA follows: TGTGCCAGCAGCACAGGGGTTGGTGAAGCTTTCTTT. Full variable domain (missing parts from reference TRBV28 and TRBJ1-1): DVKVTQSSRYLVKRTGEKVFLECVQDMDHENMFWYRQDPGLGLRLIYFSYDVKMKEKGDIPEGYSVSREKKERFSLILESASTNQTSMYLCASSTGVGEAFFGQGTRLTVV.

This clone was seen a few times. The chain employs TRBV29-1 and TRBJ1-5; TRBD1 agrees at 8 bases. The CDR3 sequence is 13 residues long. Germline loops: CDR1 SQVTM, CDR2 ANQGSEA. V was pared by 4 bases and J by 4 bases, with 3 bases of the junction left unmatched. The CDR3 nucleotides are TGCAGCGTTGGACAGGGGATGAATCAGCCCCAGCATTTT. It yields the protein CSVGQGMNQPQHF. Based on the CDR3 plus reference TRBV29-1 and TRBJ1-5, the full variable domain is SAVISQKPSRDICQRGTSLTIQCQVDSQVTMMFWYRQQPGQSLTLIATANQGSEATYESGFVIDKFPISRPNLTFSTLTVSNMSPEDSSIYLCSVGQGMNQPQHFGDGTRLSIL.

This clone was recorded a few times. The V call is TRBV7-2, the J call TRBJ2-1; D is perhaps TRBD2 (5 bases). The CDR3 has 14 residues. Trimming shortened V by 0 bases and J by 3 bases, and 6 bases separated the two germline ends. CDR1 and CDR2 from the germline V gene are SGHTA and FQGNSA. DNA of the CDR3: TGTGCCAGCAGCTTAGCGAGGGTCTACAATGAGCAGTTCTTC. Amino acids: CASSLARVYNEQFF.

The chain is built from TRBV10-3 and TRBJ1-5; possibly TRBD1 for D (6 bases). V dropped 9 bases and J dropped 6 bases, with 12 bases sitting between them. Germline V gene sequence: CDR1 ENHRY, CDR2 SYGVKD. This CDR3 is 12 amino acids long. The CDR3 is CAIGGGLQPQHF. Here the CDR3 DNA reads TGTGCCATAGGGGGGGGCCTTCAGCCCCAGCATTTT.

This rearrangement joins TRBV4-1 to TRBJ2-1, with 10 nucleotides matching TRBD2. V lost 4 bases and J lost 9; bases outside the gene matches: 12. The CDR3 loop spans 16 amino acids. Per the germline V gene, CDR1 is MGHRA and CDR2 is YSYEKL. In DNA form, the CDR3 reads TGCGCCAGCAGCCCAATCCGAAGCGGGGGGGCAGGTGAGCAGTTCTTC. Translated, it gives CASSPIRSGGAGEQFF.

Points on this clone: The junction shows a germline mismatch at one end, possibly a read error. The chain has TRBV5-5 and TRBJ2-7, with 11 bases that match TRBD2. Germline lookup yields CDR1 SGHKS and CDR2 YYEKEE (reference sequence). The CDR3 is 12 amino acids. CDR3 bases: TGTGCCAGCAGCGGGGGGACTAGCGGCCACATCTTC. It yields the protein CASSGGTSGHIF.

The chain recombines TRBV28 with TRBJ1-2; D gene uncertain. Germline lookup yields CDR1 MDHEN and CDR2 SYDVKM. The CDR3 runs to 16 residues. V was clipped by 1 base and J by 0 bases, with 12 bases between them. CDR3 amino acids: CASSLSGRPANYGYTF. The CDR3 region has the DNA TGTGCCAGCAGTTTATCGGGGAGACCGGCTAACTATGGCTACACCTTC.

The chain has TRBV19 and TRBJ2-6, with 7 bases matching TRBD1. Germline assignment: CDR1 LNHDA and CDR2 SQIVND (reference sequence). This CDR3 contains 15 residues. V lost 6 bases and J lost 2; bases outside the gene matches: 4. CDR3: CASRSQGAGANVLTF. In DNA, the CDR3 is TGTGCCAGTAGATCCCAGGGGGCTGGGGCCAACGTCCTGACTTTC.

The rearrangement links TRBV3-1 (or the pseudogene TRBV3-2) to TRBJ2-5, with 8 bases identical to TRBD1. Looked up from germline, CDR1 is LGHDT and CDR2 is YNNKEL (reference sequence). After removal of 2 bases from V and 6 bases from J, the junction contained 5 bases not matched to a gene. The CDR3 contains 14 residues. The CDR3 spells CASSQLRTGKTQYF. CDR3 coding DNA: TGTGCCAGCAGCCAACTTAGGACAGGGAAGACCCAGTACTTC.

This sequence joins TRBV28 and TRBJ1-5, with D possibly TRBD1 on 6 matching bases. CDR1 and CDR2 from the germline V gene are MDHEN and SYDVKM. The CDR3 spans 15 residues. The V end lost 6 bases, the J end lost 2 bases, and 14 bases lay between the germline ends. CDR3 bases: TGTGCCAGCAGCGGTCAGGGGAACGGCAATCAGCCCCAGCATTTT. This translates into CASSGQGNGNQPQHF.

The chain is built from TRBV28 and TRBJ2-4; TRBD2 agrees at 7 bases. Germline V gene lookup returns CDR1 MDHEN and CDR2 SYDVKM. Trimming cost V 5 bases and J 0 bases; bases outside gene matches: 10. The CDR3 runs 17 residues. The CDR3 nucleotides read TGTGCCAGCAGTCCCCCCGGGAGGACGGTAGCCAAAAACATTCAGTACTTC. Its protein is CASSPPGRTVAKNIQYF. Looking up the rest from reference TRBV28 and TRBJ2-4 gives the full variable domain: DVKVTQSSRYLVKRTGEKVFLECVQDMDHENMFWYRQDPGLGLRLIYFSYDVKMKEKGDIPEGYSVSREKKERFSLILESASTNQTSMYLCASSPPGRTVAKNIQYFGAGTRLSVL.

The chain couples TRBV5-4 to TRBJ2-1, with 12 bases identical to TRBD2. With V trimmed by 1 base and J by 0 bases, 8 bases remained unmatched. The CDR3 is 19 amino acids. The germline V gene encodes CDR1 SGHNT and CDR2 YYREEE (reference sequence). The CDR3 loop is CASSLPSGGVPSSYNEQFF. CDR3 bases: TGTGCCAGCAGCTTGCCTAGCGGGGGGGTGCCCAGCTCCTACAATGAGCAGTTCTTC.

The V call is TRBV6-2 or TRBV6-3, the J call TRBJ1-1; no reliable D call. V dropped 2 bases and J dropped 7 bases, with 5 bases sitting between them. The CDR3 runs 11 residues. Germline-derived CDR1 and CDR2 are MNHEY and SVGEGT. The CDR3 nucleotides are TGTGCCAGCAGTTACACCTATGAAGCTTTCTTT. Its translation: CASSYTYEAFF.

On this clone itself: In the same sample, other DNA sequences code for this CDR3. V usage is TRBV4-3 and J usage is TRBJ2-1, with no clear D. CDR3 length: 12 amino acids. Germline V lookup: CDR1 LGHNA, CDR2 YSLEER. V was clipped by 2 bases and J by 7 bases, with 6 bases between them. The CDR3 DNA is TGCGCCAGCAGCCAAACCAGGAATGAGCAGTTCTTC. This sequence encodes CASSQTRNEQFF.

The chain uses TRBV5-1 and TRBJ2-5; 8 bases are a match to TRBD2. In germline, CDR1 is SGHRS, CDR2 YFSETQ. The V segment lost 5 bases and the J segment 5 bases; nucleotides outside the gene matches: 5. The length of the CDR3 is 13 residues. The DNA for the CDR3 is TGCGCCAGCAGTTATCCGGGAGGGGAGACCCAGTACTTC. This gives the protein CASSYPGGETQYF. The complete variable domain, with remaining parts taken from reference TRBV5-1 and TRBJ2-5, reads KAGVTQTPRYLIKTRGQQVTLSCSPISGHRSVSWYQQTPGQGLQFLFEYFSETQRNKGNFPGRFSGRQFSNSRSEMNVSTLELGDSALYLCASSYPGGETQYFGPGTRLLVL.